This T cell receptor (beta chain) derives from a study of CD4+ T cells in melanoma. Using immunoSEQ multiplex PCR, the repertoire was profiled, and TCRdb retains in-frame clones only, with some absent. The profile shows 120,000 to 150,000 clones, about nine tenths of them singletons. Comments on this clone: Antigen specificity is unknown.

General study findings and limits: Diverse differentiation states were reported for melanoma neoantigen-specific CD4+ T cells. CD8+ T cell, macrophage and B cell function reportedly correlated with neoantigen-specific CD4+ T cells.

CDR1 and CDR2 (germline): SNHLY, FYNNEI. V gave up 6 bases and J gave up 4 bases; unmatched junction bases: 3. The length of the CDR3 is 14 residues. V is TRBV2 and J is TRBJ1-4; 9 bases agree with TRBD1. This clonotype originated in a human donor with melanoma. DNA for the CDR3: TGTGCCAGCAGGATGGACAGGGGTAATGAAAAACTGTTTTTT. Protein sequence: CASRMDRGNEKLFF.